The 23 T cell receptor beta chains reported below all come from one sample, sequenced in a study of blood T cell repertoires in COVID-19. This table comes from immunoSEQ multiplex PCR, and its TCRdb copy is limited to in-frame clones, with some not included. The sample lists 150,000 to 200,000 clones, 84% occurring once. Sequencing used peripheral blood. The receptors stem from a woman between 65 and 79 years old with COVID-19, enrolled during active disease.

This clone was seen many times. This sample also contains other DNA sequences that code for the same CDR3. This rearrangement joins TRBV29-1 to TRBJ1-1, with 9 bases matching TRBD1. The CDR3 is 13 residues long. Germline CDR1 is SQVTM and CDR2 is ANQGSEA. The junction had 4 bases not matched to a gene; V was cut back by 7 bases and J by 1 base. The CDR3 sequence: CSARQGENTEAFF. Written as DNA, the CDR3 is TGCAGCGCACGACAGGGGGAGAACACTGAAGCTTTCTTT.

The J gene is TRBJ1-1, the V gene TRBV18; D unresolved. Germline CDR1 KGHSH, CDR2 LQKENI. The germline V and J ends were trimmed by 3 bases and 1 base, with 6 bases remaining between them. This CDR3 contains 13 residues. The CDR3 DNA is TGTGCCAGCTCACCGACTTCGAACACTGAAGCTTTCTTT. Its protein is CASSPTSNTEAFF.

The CDR3 coding sequence is TGTGCCAGCTCACCACCGAAAAGGGGGGGTGAGCAGTACGTC. Amino acids: CASSPPKRGGEQYV. This chain uses TRBV18 with TRBJ2-7, with a weak D call TRBD2 (7 bases). Trimming left V 0 bases short and J 7 bases short, with 13 bases between. Germline CDR1 reads KGHSH; CDR2 reads LQKENI. The CDR3 is 14 amino acids.

This chain joins TRBV7-8 and TRBJ2-5; D not resolved. Germline values: CDR1 SGHVS, CDR2 FQNEAQ. This CDR3 has 14 amino acids. Trimming cost V 2 bases and J 11 bases, with 18 bases left between them. CDR3 sequence reads: CASSLLVGSVYQYF. In DNA, the CDR3 is TGTGCCAGCAGCTTACTAGTCGGGTCGGTTTATCAGTACTTC.

The rearrangement uses TRBV14 and TRBJ2-1; 10 nucleotides align to TRBD2. This CDR3 spans 15 amino acids. V was pared by 2 bases and J by 2 bases, with 0 bases of the junction left unmatched. CDR1 SGHDN and CDR2 FVKESK come from the germline V gene. This chain's CDR3 is CASSQTSGTYNEQFF. CDR3 nucleotide sequence: TGTGCCAGCAGCCAAACTAGCGGGACCTACAATGAGCAGTTCTTC.

The count of this clone is one. The gene calls are TRBV6-5 and TRBJ1-6; D is undetermined. Trimming removed 6 bases at V and 8 bases at J, with 11 bases between. Per germline, CDR1 MNHEY and CDR2 SVGAGI. The CDR3 spans 13 residues. CDR3 sequence: CASRRPGDSPLHF. Written as DNA, the CDR3 is TGTGCCAGCAGAAGACCCGGGGATTCACCCCTCCACTTT.

V gene TRBV27 combines with J gene TRBJ1-2; 8 bases fit TRBD1. V trimming: 4 bases; J trimming: 0 bases; junction bases outside the gene matches: 10. The CDR3 is made up of 17 amino acids. Germline V CDR1 and CDR2: MNHEY, SMNVEV (reference sequence). The DNA for the CDR3 is TGTGCCAGCAGTTCCATCGCCACAGGGGGTACTAACTATGGCTACACCTTC. Its translation is CASSSIATGGTNYGYTF.

The table lists this clone with a few counts. This rearrangement joins TRBV28 to TRBJ2-7; TRBD2 is a possible D gene (5 bases). This CDR3 contains 14 residues. Trimming took off 8 bases at V and 6 bases at J, with 20 bases between the two ends. The germline CDR1 and CDR2 sequences are MDHEN and SYDVKM. The chain's CDR3 is CASAWTGRSSEQYF. For the CDR3, the DNA is TGTGCCAGCGCTTGGACGGGGAGAAGCTCCGAGCAGTACTTC.

This rearrangement joins TRBV25-1 to TRBJ1-3, with D hard to call. Deletions cut 2 bases from V and 4 bases from J, with 3 bases between. Germline CDR1 is MGHDK and CDR2 is SYGVNS. This CDR3 comprises 12 residues. The CDR3 nucleotides read TGTGCCAGCAGTGAACAGGGAAACACCATATATTTT. Translation: CASSEQGNTIYF.

This clone was detected once. The chain joins TRBV29-1 to TRBJ1-2; D might be TRBD1 (5 bases). Trimming removed 3 bases from V and 7 bases from J, with 9 bases in between. Germline assignment: CDR1 SQVTM and CDR2 ANQGSEA. This CDR3 has 11 amino acids. Here the CDR3 reads CSVDREGGYTF. The CDR3 region has the DNA TGCAGCGTTGACAGGGAGGGTGGCTACACCTTC.

V and J are TRBV5-6 and TRBJ1-1; 8 bases match TRBD1. This CDR3 region has 14 residues. Per the germline V gene, CDR1 is SGHDT and CDR2 is YYEEEE. V dropped 1 base and J dropped 1; count of bases not matched to a gene: 0. This CDR3 is CASSLQGANTEAFF. DNA of the CDR3: TGTGCCAGCAGCTTGCAGGGGGCGAACACTGAAGCTTTCTTT.

The CDR3 is CASSRPGQLDSPLHF. The DNA for the CDR3 is TGTGCCAGCAGTCGACCGGGACAGCTCGATTCACCCCTCCACTTT. The chain recombines TRBV5-4 with TRBJ1-6, with 7 positions matching TRBD1. The CDR3 spans 15 residues. The germline gives CDR1 SGHNT, CDR2 YYREEE (reference sequence). V lost 5 bases and J lost 8; bases outside the gene matches: 10.

V is TRBV7-2 and J is TRBJ1-2; a weak D match, TRBD1 (5 bases). Per the germline V gene, CDR1 is SGHTA and CDR2 is FQGNSA. The CDR3 totals 14 residues. Trimming pared 8 bases from V and 5 bases from J, leaving 18 bases between. The CDR3 spells CASLMGGGEYGYTF. CDR3 nucleotides: TGTGCCAGCTTAATGGGCGGGGGAGAGTATGGCTACACCTTC. The whole variable domain, filled in from reference TRBV7-2 and TRBJ1-2, reads GAGVSQSPSNKVTEKGKDVELRCDPISGHTALYWYRQSLGQGLEFLIYFQGNSAPDKSGLPSDRFSAERTGGSVSTLTIQRTQQEDSAVYLCASLMGGGEYGYTFGSGTRLTVV.

The rearrangement joins TRBV30 to TRBJ1-2; D might be TRBD1 (6 bases). The CDR3 runs 13 residues. Trimming took off 0 bases at V and 3 bases at J, with 8 bases between the two ends. The germline V gene has CDR1 GTSNPN and CDR2 SVGIG (reference sequence). CDR3 sequence: CAWSVGGDYGYTF. CDR3 DNA: TGTGCCTGGAGTGTAGGGGGGGACTATGGCTACACCTTC. The variable domain in full, with the rest retrieved from reference TRBV30 and TRBJ1-2, is SQTIHQWPATLVQPVGSPLSLECTVEGTSNPNLYWYRQAAGRGLQLLFYSVGIGQISSEVPQNLSASRPQDRQFILSSKKLLLSDSGFYLCAWSVGGDYGYTFGSGTRLTVV.

The rearrangement uses TRBV18 and TRBJ1-3, with 7 bases lining up with TRBD1. Germline V gene lookup returns CDR1 KGHSH and CDR2 LQKENI. The ends lost 6 bases at V and 5 bases at J; junction bases unmatched: 4. The CDR3 is 13 residues long. The CDR3 sequence is CASSPGQRNTIYF. Here the CDR3 DNA reads TGTGCCAGCTCCCCGGGACAGAGAAACACCATATATTTT.

The V and J genes are TRBV11-2 and TRBJ2-2, with TRBD1 matching 7 bases. With V trimmed by 3 bases and J by 6 bases, 10 bases remained unmatched. The germline gives CDR1 SGHAT, CDR2 FQNNGV. The CDR3 totals 16 residues. Here the CDR3 reads CASSLRDSLFSGELFF. The CDR3 DNA sequence: TGTGCCAGCAGCTTGAGGGACAGTTTATTTTCCGGGGAGCTGTTTTTT. Drawing the rest from reference TRBV11-2 and TRBJ2-2, the complete variable domain is EAGVAQSPRYKIIEKRQSVAFWCNPISGHATLYWYQQILGQGPKLLIQFQNNGVVDDSQLPKDRFSAERLKGVDSTLKIQPAKLEDSAVYLCASSLRDSLFSGELFFGEGSRLTVL.

The chain combines TRBV2 with TRBJ2-1, with 10 positions matching TRBD1. Per germline, CDR1 SNHLY and CDR2 FYNNEI. Trimming took 6 bases from V and 6 from J; bases not matched to a gene: 11. The CDR3 sequence is 16 residues long. The CDR3 protein is CASRGLGTGERNEQFF. The DNA for the CDR3 is TGTGCCAGCAGGGGTTTAGGGACAGGGGAACGCAATGAGCAGTTCTTC.

The CDR3 region has the DNA TGTGCCTGGAGTGCGGGGACTAGCGGGAGTTTGGATGAGCAGTTCTTC. Its protein is CAWSAGTSGSLDEQFF. This chain joins TRBV30 and TRBJ2-1, with TRBD2 matching 14 bases. The CDR3 runs 16 residues. CDR1 is GTSNPN and CDR2 is SVGIG in the germline V gene (reference sequence). V shed 1 base and J 8 bases; nucleotides not matched to a gene: 7.

A single count supports this clone. The rearrangement uses TRBV15 and TRBJ1-2, with D possibly being TRBD1 (5 bases). This CDR3 is built from 15 residues. In germline, CDR1 is LNHNV, CDR2 YYDKDF (reference sequence). The ends were cut back, 0 bases at V and 0 bases at J, with 8 bases in the middle. CDR3 sequence (DNA): TGTGCCACCAGCAGAGATGGGGCAGCTAACTATGGCTACACCTTC. Protein: CATSRDGAANYGYTF.

The chain combines TRBV6-5 with TRBJ1-1, with no clear D. This CDR3 is built from 12 residues. Looked up from germline, CDR1 is MNHEY and CDR2 is SVGAGI. The ends were cut back, 5 bases at V and 11 bases at J, with 15 bases in the middle. Here the CDR3 DNA reads TGTGCCAGCAGTAGGGAGACACCAGACGCTTTCTTT. Protein: CASSRETPDAFF.

The rearrangement links TRBV30 to TRBJ1-1, with 11 bases aligning to TRBD1. Germline CDR1 is GTSNPN and CDR2 is SVGIG (reference sequence). V trimming: 2 bases; J trimming: 1 base; junction bases outside the gene matches: 6. The length of the CDR3 is 16 residues. The CDR3 region is CAWSRTGGVGNTEAFF. The DNA for the CDR3 is TGTGCCTGGAGTAGGACAGGGGGCGTTGGGAACACTGAAGCTTTCTTT.

This clone showed up just once. As DNA, the CDR3 is TGTGCCAGTAAGTTAGATTTCTCTGGGGCCAACGTCCTGACTTTC. This translates into CASKLDFSGANVLTF. The genes are TRBV19 and TRBJ2-6; D is uncertain. V was clipped by 7 bases and J by 0 bases, with 10 bases between them. Germline lookup yields CDR1 LNHDA and CDR2 SQIVND (reference sequence). The CDR3 runs 15 residues. Supplemented by reference TRBV19 and TRBJ2-6, the full variable domain reads DGGITQSPKYLFRKEGQNVTLSCEQNLNHDAMYWYRQDPGQGLRLIYYSQIVNDFQKGDIAEGYSVSREKKESFPLTVTSAQKNPTAFYLCASKLDFSGANVLTFGAGSRLTVL.

This rearrangement joins TRBV5-5 to TRBJ1-2; 9 nucleotides align to TRBD1. This CDR3 is built from 14 residues. CDR1 is SGHKS, CDR2 YYEKEE, per germline (reference sequence). Trimming at V came to 6 bases and at J to 2 bases, leaving 5 bases not matched to a gene. The CDR3 nucleotides are TGTGCCAGCAAGGACAGGGGTGGGAACTATGGCTACACCTTC. It translates to CASKDRGGNYGYTF. The complete variable domain, with remaining parts taken from reference TRBV5-5 and TRBJ1-2, reads DAGVTQSPTHLIKTRGQQVTLRCSPISGHKSVSWYQQVLGQGPQFIFQYYEKEERGRGNFPDRFSARQFPNYSSELNVNALLLGDSALYLCASKDRGGNYGYTFGSGTRLTVV.